This T cell receptor beta chain emerged from a study of CD8 T cells in Susac syndrome (dated by TCRdb to between 2019 and 2020). Broadly, across the study: Of the Susac syndrome patients who were sequenced, roughly 6 had clinically active disease and eight were in clinical remission. Susac syndrome patients were therapy-naive, on corticosteroids (some also receiving IVIg), or on IVIg alone at blood withdrawal. Whether CD8+ T cell activation and differentiation in Susac syndrome was antigen driven was tested using repertoire sequencing. The clonality of the CD8+ T cell repertoire was compared across around twelve healthy donors, about 14 Susac syndrome patients and under 18 multiple sclerosis patients. Findings and caveats that apply to the study as a whole: The number of individuals in the TCR sequencing and HLA analysis was acknowledged as relatively small. Roughly 15 and five Susac-specific public clones were found in the total CD8+ and CD8+ TEMRA repertoires, respectively. Susac syndrome CD8+ repertoires showed clonal expansion, highest in CD8+ TEMRA cells and greater in clinically active than remitting patients.

The table lists this clonotype with a count of one. It has no known antigen specificity. Per-nucleotide qualities are absent, and no much larger clonotype sits a single base away. One read alone is weak evidence. The V end loses 6 bases and the J end loses 2 bases, and a stretch of 11 bases separates them. Based on the germline V gene (reference sequence), the CDR1 and CDR2 sequences are DFQATT and SNEGSKA. The CDR3 runs 13 residues from the cysteine to the phenylalanine. The kept DNA is CDR3 alone, 39 bases in frame from the first base. RNA was extracted using the RNeasy kit, and roughly 0.45 to 1 microgram was reverse transcribed with random hexamers. The immunoSEQ multiplex PCR assay, which covers 54 Vbeta and 13 Jbeta segments, was used to amplify TCR beta CDR3 regions. Bias from PCR amplification was corrected by using a synthetic template baseline for primer optimization and for computational correction. The original methods were these. Reads were annotated to V, D and J genes according to IMGT and were analyzed with immunoSEQ Analyzer, with only productive sequences retained. Clonality was calculated as one minus the Shannon entropy normalized by log2 of the number of productive unique sequences. Public and private clones were assessed among the 100 most prevalent clones of each patient and control. Clones were defined as Susac-specific when absent from the healthy and MS cohorts, from some 1,100 published viral clones and from other ImmuneACCESS disease sequences. In TCRdb, the public reads were trimmed at Q25 with fastp and aligned with MiXCR, with productive beta chains retained. Merged by CDR3 protein, the rows form single entries marked with the most common genes and DNA. The V and J calls shown here were made by TCRdb, not taken from the authors' results. The sample contains 70,000 to 100,000 distinct CDR3 sequences, 95% to 97% of them found a single time. About 0.39% of the sample is taken by the ten largest.

High-throughput TCR beta sequencing profiled peripheral blood CD8+ and CD4+ T cells from healthy donors, Susac syndrome patients and multiple sclerosis patients. Recently defined diagnostic criteria for definite or probable disease were met by the Susac syndrome patients. Bulk CD8+ and CD4+ T cells were purified magnetically by negative isolation, whereas CD8+ TEMRA cells were enriched by FACS. Blood was drawn into EDTA tubes, processed within 24 hours, and PBMCs were isolated by density gradient centrifugation. PBMCs intended for TCR sequencing were cryopreserved in liquid nitrogen and were subsequently thawed in a 37 degrees C water bath. Purity of sorted or isolated CD4+, CD8+ and CD8+ TEMRA cells was at least 90%.

Material: CD8+ T cells from PBMCs. The TCR was taken from a human donor with Susac syndrome. The V and J segments used are TRBV20-1 and TRBJ1-5; TRBD1 could be the D gene, as 5 bases match. This receptor carries the CDR3 CSAWWGGNQPQHF. The nucleotide sequence is TGCAGTGCCTGGTGGGGGGGCAATCAGCCCCAGCATTTT.